One sample yielded the 30 T cell receptor beta chains listed below, sequenced in a study of T cell changes during pregnancy in multiple sclerosis. Clones were read by immunoSEQ multiplex PCR, and TCRdb kept only the in-frame ones, dropping some. The sample records around 110,000 clones, under 95% being singletons. The specimen comprised peripheral blood, sampled in the third trimester of pregnancy. The origin of the receptors is a female donor in good health, enrolled as a control in a pregnancy study.

The rearrangement links TRBV6-1 to TRBJ1-5, with D perhaps matching TRBD1 (5 bases). CDR3 length equals 15 residues. The ends were cut back, 5 bases at V and 2 bases at J, with 13 bases in the middle. CDR1 and CDR2 (germline): MNHNS, SASEGT. The CDR3 nucleotides are TGTGCCAGCAGTCCGCAGGGCTTCGGCAATCAGCCCCAGCATTTT. It translates to CASSPQGFGNQPQHF.

The chain employs TRBV7-2 and TRBJ1-2; possible D gene TRBD1, 6 bases. The CDR3 has 13 residues. V was trimmed by 4 bases and J by 5 bases, leaving 11 bases between them. Germline CDR1 reads SGHTA; CDR2 reads FQGNSA. The CDR3 loop is CASSYSGDYGYTF. In DNA form, the CDR3 reads TGTGCCAGCAGCTATTCAGGGGATTATGGCTACACCTTC.

V gene TRBV19 combines with J gene TRBJ1-5; no clear D gene. CDR1 and CDR2 (germline): LNHDA, SQIVND (reference sequence). CDR3 length equals 14 residues. Trimming shortened V by 4 bases and J by 4 bases, and 11 bases separated the two germline ends. The CDR3 nucleotides read TGTGCCAGTAGTAACCGGGTTCCGAATCAGCCCCAGCATTTT. It translates to CASSNRVPNQPQHF.

J is TRBJ1-4 and V is TRBV9, with 10 bases matching TRBD1. The CDR3 has 15 residues. CDR1 and CDR2 (germline): SGDLS, YYNGEE. V lost 2 bases, J lost 6 bases, and 4 bases stayed unmatched. The CDR3 is CASSVHGTGDEKLFF. DNA of the CDR3: TGTGCCAGCAGCGTTCACGGGACAGGGGATGAAAAACTGTTTTTT.

This rearrangement joins TRBV4-3 to TRBJ1-2; 10 bases align to TRBD1. Germline CDR1 LGHNA, CDR2 YSLEER. The junction had 6 bases not matched to a gene; V was cut back by 1 base and J by 7 bases. This CDR3 has 15 amino acids. This CDR3 reads CASSQVDRQGAGYTF. The CDR3 DNA is TGCGCCAGCAGCCAAGTGGACCGACAGGGGGCTGGCTACACCTTC.

Remarks on this clone: The same CDR3 also results from other DNA sequences found in this sample. CDR3 DNA sequence: TGTGCCAGCAGTGAGGGAGGACAGGGAGGGACCCAGTACTTC. Translation: CASSEGGQGGTQYF. The V call is TRBV25-1, the J call TRBJ2-5; 8 positions match TRBD1. V trimming: 3 bases; J trimming: 7 bases; junction bases outside the gene matches: 7. Germline CDR1 and CDR2: MGHDK and SYGVNS. The CDR3 runs to 14 residues.

The CDR3 DNA sequence: TGTGCCAGTAGTCACGATGTAGCGGGGGGCCCTAGCACAGATACGCAGTATTTT. It specifies CASSHDVAGGPSTDTQYF. This chain connects TRBV19 to TRBJ2-3; 10 nucleotides line up with TRBD2. Germline V lookup: CDR1 LNHDA, CDR2 SQIVND (reference sequence). The V gene end was trimmed by 5 bases and the J gene end by 0 bases; junction bases not matched to a gene: 11. CDR3 size: 18 residues.

The gene calls are TRBV19 and TRBJ1-1, with 7 bases fitting TRBD1. Germline CDR1 LNHDA, CDR2 SQIVND (reference sequence). The J segment lost 1 base and the V segment lost 8 bases, leaving 7 bases of the junction unmatched. The CDR3 extends over 14 amino acids. The CDR3 DNA follows: TGTGCCAGTGCCTCGGCAGGGGGGAACACTGAAGCTTTCTTT. This sequence encodes CASASAGGNTEAFF.

This CDR3 is CASSGGQGLNEKLFF. CDR3 nucleotides: TGTGCCAGCAGCGGGGGACAGGGCCTTAATGAAAAACTGTTTTTT. The chain joins TRBV9 to TRBJ1-4, with 9 nucleotides matching TRBD1. Germline assignment: CDR1 SGDLS and CDR2 YYNGEE. This CDR3 is built from 15 residues. V lost 3 bases and J lost 4; bases outside the gene matches: 4.

The chain carries TRBV6-4 and TRBJ2-3; D is possibly TRBD1 (5 bases). CDR3 size: 15 residues. Trimming left V 3 bases short and J 0 bases short, with 10 bases between. CDR1 and CDR2 (germline): MRHNA, SNTAGT. The CDR3 nucleotides are TGTGCCAGCAGTGAAGAAGACAGTAGCACAGATACGCAGTATTTT. Translated, it gives CASSEEDSSTDTQYF.

This sequence joins TRBV7-2 and TRBJ2-5; D remains unclear. The CDR3 consists of 11 residues. The V end lost 8 bases, the J end lost 5 bases, and 9 bases lay between the germline ends. The germline CDR1 and CDR2 sequences are SGHTA and FQGNSA. This CDR3 reads CASAVGETQYF. CDR3 nucleotides: TGTGCCAGCGCGGTTGGCGAGACCCAGTACTTC.

The chain is built from TRBV5-4 and TRBJ1-3; D is undetermined. The CDR3 runs 15 residues. Germline V lookup: CDR1 SGHNT, CDR2 YYREEE (reference sequence). V lost 0 bases, J lost 0 bases, and 7 bases lay in between. The CDR3 bases are TGTGCCAGCAGCTTGGGACTCAGCTCTGGAAACACCATATATTTT. The encoded protein is CASSLGLSSGNTIYF.

V usage is TRBV5-4 and J usage is TRBJ1-1; D remains unclear. V was cut by 2 bases and J by 5 bases, with 13 bases left in between. The CDR3 has 14 residues. Germline V lookup: CDR1 SGHNT, CDR2 YYREEE (reference sequence). The CDR3 DNA is TGTGCCAGCAGCTTCGGGGTTGGAGGAACTGAAGCTTTCTTT. Amino acids: CASSFGVGGTEAFF. Full variable domain (missing parts from reference TRBV5-4 and TRBJ1-1): ETGVTQSPTHLIKTRGQQVTLRCSSQSGHNTVSWYQQALGQGPQFIFQYYREEENGRGNFPPRFSGLQFPNYSSELNVNALELDDSALYLCASSFGVGGTEAFFGQGTRLTVV.

The chain has TRBV13 and TRBJ1-6, with TRBD1 identical over 11 bases. From germline, CDR1 is PRHDT and CDR2 FYEKMQ (reference sequence). The length of the CDR3 is 14 residues. V shed 3 bases, J shed 10 bases, and the junction held 2 bases outside the gene matches. The CDR3 DNA follows: TGTGCCAGCAGCTTTGGACAGGGGGCCTCACCCCTCCACTTT. The encoded protein is CASSFGQGASPLHF.

This rearrangement joins TRBV7-3 to TRBJ2-1; maybe TRBD1 (5 bases). The CDR3 has 15 residues. Germline V gene data show CDR1 as SGHTA and CDR2 as FQGTGA. V was clipped by 5 bases and J by 7 bases, with 18 bases between them. CDR3 protein: CASSPSGEGANEQFF. CDR3 nucleotide sequence: TGTGCCAGCAGCCCTTCCGGCGAAGGGGCAAATGAGCAGTTCTTC.

V is TRBV30 and J is TRBJ2-2, with D perhaps matching TRBD1 (5 bases). V was pared by 2 bases and J by 2 bases, with 12 bases between. Germline loops: CDR1 GTSNPN, CDR2 SVGIG (reference sequence). The CDR3 totals 15 residues. The CDR3 nucleotides are TGTGCCTGGAGTCGACGCAGGGCTAACACCGGGGAGCTGTTTTTT. This codes for CAWSRRRANTGELFF.

This chain connects TRBV6-5 to TRBJ1-1; 7 bases align to TRBD1. This CDR3 comprises 14 residues. V shed 6 bases and J 1 base; nucleotides not matched to a gene: 5. CDR1 and CDR2 (germline): MNHEY, SVGAGI. CDR3 amino acids: CASRGQIQNTEAFF. The CDR3 bases are TGTGCCAGCAGGGGACAGATTCAGAACACTGAAGCTTTCTTT.

The V call is TRBV9, the J call TRBJ2-1; 9 bases match TRBD2. This CDR3 comprises 16 residues. Unmatched junction bases numbered 4, after V lost 0 bases and J lost 3 bases. In germline, CDR1 is SGDLS, CDR2 YYNGEE. The CDR3 DNA is TGTGCCAGCAGCGTAGGCCCAGCGGGGGGCTACAATGAGCAGTTCTTC. This encodes CASSVGPAGGYNEQFF.

This chain uses TRBV6-5 with TRBJ1-4; the D gene is possibly TRBD1 (5 bases). Germline assignment: CDR1 MNHEY and CDR2 SVGAGI. This CDR3 is built from 15 residues. With 0 bases removed from V and 7 bases from J, the gap between germline ends came to 12 bases. The CDR3 protein is CASSYSGQGSEKLFF. CDR3 DNA: TGTGCCAGCAGTTACTCCGGGCAGGGAAGTGAAAAACTGTTTTTT.

The rearrangement joins TRBV27 to TRBJ1-5; D gene unclear. CDR1 and CDR2 from the germline V gene are MNHEY and SMNVEV (reference sequence). V lost 3 bases and J lost 7, with 22 bases in between. This CDR3 spans 17 amino acids. The CDR3: CASSFRGHPWEGQPQHF. The CDR3 DNA reads as TGTGCCAGCAGTTTTAGAGGGCACCCTTGGGAGGGACAGCCCCAGCATTTT.

The gene calls are TRBV4-3 and TRBJ2-2, with D perhaps matching TRBD1 (5 bases). V shed 0 bases and J shed 8 bases, with 13 bases lying between them. CDR1 and CDR2 from the germline V gene are LGHNA and YSLEER. The CDR3 is 15 residues long. The CDR3 protein is CASSQDIGASGELFF. The CDR3 nucleotides read TGCGCCAGCAGCCAAGATATAGGGGCCTCGGGGGAGCTGTTTTTT.

This rearrangement joins TRBV7-3 to TRBJ1-1, with 10 positions matching TRBD1. Trimming took 2 bases from V and 6 from J; bases not matched to a gene: 3. CDR3 length: 14 amino acids. Germline CDR1 and CDR2: SGHTA and FQGTGA. In nucleotides, the CDR3 is TGTGCCAGCAGCTTATATGGGACAGGGGCTGAAGCTTTCTTT. This codes for CASSLYGTGAEAFF.

This chain links TRBV11-3 with TRBJ2-4; D call uncertain. V lost 1 base to trimming and J lost 6 bases, with 7 bases between them. The CDR3 is 13 residues long. The V gene's germline CDR1 is SGHNT and CDR2 YENEEA. This CDR3 is CASSLVNLNIQYF. CDR3 DNA: TGTGCCAGCAGCTTAGTTAACTTAAACATTCAGTACTTC.

This sequence joins TRBV4-2 and TRBJ1-3; TRBD1 matches at 7 bases. The germline V gene has CDR1 LGHNA and CDR2 YNFKEQ. CDR3 length: 15 residues. J was trimmed by 2 bases and V by 4 bases; bases with no gene match: 5. The CDR3 DNA reads as TGTGCCAGCAGCCTGTTGGGACAGACTGGAAACACCATATATTTT. This encodes CASSLLGQTGNTIYF.

V usage is TRBV15 and J usage is TRBJ1-2; D not resolved. V was cut by 5 bases and J by 8 bases, with 15 bases left in between. The germline V gene encodes CDR1 LNHNV and CDR2 YYDKDF (reference sequence). The CDR3 is 13 amino acids. CDR3 bases: TGTGCCACCAGCCCAAGGCAGCGATCGGGCTACACCTTC. Its protein is CATSPRQRSGYTF. Combining the CDR3 with reference TRBV15 and TRBJ1-2 gives the whole variable domain DAMVIQNPRYQVTQFGKPVTLSCSQTLNHNVMYWYQQKSSQAPKLLFHYYDKDFNNEADTPDNFQSRRPNTSFCFLDIRSPGLGDTAMYLCATSPRQRSGYTFGSGTRLTVV.

The gene calls are TRBV27 and TRBJ1-1; no reliable D call. The CDR3 runs 14 residues. CDR1 MNHEY and CDR2 SMNVEV come from the germline V gene (reference sequence). The V end was cut by 6 bases, the J end by 3 bases, with 14 bases between. This CDR3 reads CASRVGGGDTEAFF. CDR3 nucleotide sequence: TGTGCCAGCAGAGTGGGAGGCGGGGACACTGAAGCTTTCTTT.

This clone has just a few counts. The CDR3 DNA sequence: TGTGCCAGCAGTGAAGCATCCCTGAATCAGCCCCAGCATTTT. Its protein product is CASSEASLNQPQHF. The chain links TRBV2 to TRBJ1-5; D unresolved. V was clipped by 0 bases and J by 4 bases, with 7 bases between them. Per germline, CDR1 SNHLY and CDR2 FYNNEI. CDR3 length: 14 amino acids.

This clone was detected only once. This CDR3 is CAISMDRTGAFF. The CDR3, as DNA: TGTGCCATCAGCATGGACAGGACGGGGGCTTTCTTT. This chain uses TRBV10-3 with TRBJ1-1; 7 positions agree with TRBD1. The CDR3 totals 12 residues. V gave up 6 bases and J gave up 11 bases; unmatched junction bases: 9. Germline CDR1 and CDR2: ENHRY and SYGVKD.

This clone was observed a few times. The chain joins TRBV30 to TRBJ1-2; D perhaps matches TRBD1 (5 bases). The germline V gene has CDR1 GTSNPN and CDR2 SVGIG (reference sequence). The CDR3 totals 12 residues. V was trimmed by 5 bases and J by 5 bases, leaving 12 bases between them. CDR3: CAWDRDRYGYTF. CDR3 sequence (DNA): TGTGCCTGGGACAGAGATCGTTATGGCTACACCTTC. Combining the CDR3 with reference TRBV30 and TRBJ1-2 gives the whole variable domain SQTIHQWPATLVQPVGSPLSLECTVEGTSNPNLYWYRQAAGRGLQLLFYSVGIGQISSEVPQNLSASRPQDRQFILSSKKLLLSDSGFYLCAWDRDRYGYTFGSGTRLTVV.

The J gene is TRBJ2-1, the V gene TRBV27, with 14 bases that match TRBD2. The CDR3 runs 15 residues. Germline CDR1 is MNHEY and CDR2 is SMNVEV (reference sequence). Germline trimming cut 5 bases from V and 9 bases from J; bases unmatched to any gene: 6. CDR3 sequence reads: CASSRGTSGGIEQFF. CDR3 DNA: TGTGCCAGCAGTCGAGGGACTAGCGGGGGTATTGAGCAGTTCTTC.